The 28 T cell receptor beta chains in this list originate from one sample, sequenced in a study of shared clonotypes between healthy human individuals. TCRdb's copy holds only in-frame clones and misses some; the assay was immunoSEQ multiplex PCR. This table has roughly 490,000 clones, approximately 80% appearing once. Sequenced sample: PBMCs. The receptors here all came from a woman in her 40s in good health. Some clones in this sample may be carry-over from other donors' samples.

The J gene is TRBJ2-7, the V gene TRBV27; 7 bases match TRBD2. This CDR3 has 13 residues. The junction had 2 bases not matched to a gene; V was cut back by 0 bases and J by 6 bases. CDR1 is MNHEY, CDR2 SMNVEV, per germline (reference sequence). The CDR3 loop reads CASSLSRTSEQYF. CDR3 in DNA: TGTGCCAGCAGTTTATCCAGGACTAGCGAGCAGTACTTC.

This chain joins TRBV5-4 and TRBJ2-7; D possibly corresponds to TRBD1 (6 bases). The CDR3 runs to 14 residues. Trimming stripped 3 bases from V and 0 bases from J, with 10 bases between. Germline V gene lookup returns CDR1 SGHNT and CDR2 YYREEE (reference sequence). The CDR3 bases are TGTGCCAGCAGCTCCGGGACACACTCCTACGAGCAGTACTTC. Its translation is CASSSGTHSYEQYF.

This rearrangement joins TRBV30 to TRBJ1-1, with TRBD1 matching over 8 bases. V trimming: 4 bases; J trimming: 6 bases; junction bases outside the gene matches: 10. Looked up from germline, CDR1 is GTSNPN and CDR2 is SVGIG (reference sequence). This CDR3 is 14 amino acids long. The CDR3 bases are TGTGCCTGGACATCGACAGGGGAAGTGGCTGAAGCTTTCTTT. Residues: CAWTSTGEVAEAFF.

As DNA, the CDR3 is TGTGCCAGCAGCCAGGACAGGGGGTCGGCGAAAGAGACCCAGTACTTC. Translation: CASSQDRGSAKETQYF. This chain links TRBV5-6 with TRBJ2-5; the match to TRBD1 covers 10 bases. Trimming cost V 4 bases and J 3 bases; bases outside gene matches: 9. This CDR3 spans 16 amino acids. Germline CDR1 SGHDT, CDR2 YYEEEE.

The rearrangement uses TRBV4-3 and TRBJ2-7; D is ambiguous. The V end was cut by 0 bases, the J end by 3 bases, with 6 bases between. CDR3 length: 13 residues. Germline assignment: CDR1 LGHNA and CDR2 YSLEER. The CDR3 loop is CASSQDRSYEQYF. The CDR3 bases are TGCGCCAGCAGCCAAGATCGAAGCTACGAGCAGTACTTC.

V usage is TRBV27 and J usage is TRBJ2-7; 8 nucleotides align to TRBD2. J was trimmed by 1 base and V by 4 bases; bases with no gene match: 9. The length of the CDR3 is 16 residues. Per germline, CDR1 MNHEY and CDR2 SMNVEV (reference sequence). The CDR3 DNA sequence: TGTGCCAGCAGTTCTTCTGGTAGCGGGGTTTCCTACGAGCAGTACTTC. This gives the protein CASSSSGSGVSYEQYF.

Worth noting for this clone: The CDR3 does not close with the conserved phenylalanine or tryptophan, likely indicating a read error. The chain combines TRBV6-1 with TRBJ1-1; 7 bases match TRBD1. The CDR3 covers 13 residues. Germline CDR1 reads MNHNS; CDR2 reads SASEGT. V was clipped by 4 bases and J by 10 bases; unmatched bases: 9. The CDR3 DNA reads TGTGCCAGCAGTGGGACAGGTGACACAGGAGCTTTCCTT. Translated: CASSGTGDTGAFL.

The rearrangement joins TRBV29-1 to TRBJ1-2, with no clear D. Germline CDR1 is SQVTM and CDR2 is ANQGSEA. Between the trimmed V and J ends, which lost 6 bases and 8 bases, there was a span of 13 bases. This CDR3 comprises 11 residues. CDR3 nucleotides: TGCAGCGTAGTGGGAGCTGAAGGCTACACCTTC. Encoded protein: CSVVGAEGYTF. The variable domain in full, with the rest retrieved from reference TRBV29-1 and TRBJ1-2, is SAVISQKPSRDICQRGTSLTIQCQVDSQVTMMFWYRQQPGQSLTLIATANQGSEATYESGFVIDKFPISRPNLTFSTLTVSNMSPEDSSIYLCSVVGAEGYTFGSGTRLTVV.

The chain is built from TRBV30 and TRBJ2-1; possibly TRBD1 or TRBD2 for D (7 bases each). The CDR3 contains 14 residues. V lost 2 bases, J lost 5 bases, and 13 bases lay in between. Germline CDR1 GTSNPN, CDR2 SVGIG (reference sequence). In DNA form, the CDR3 reads TGTGCCTGGAGTTCCAGCGGGACAGACAATGAGCAGTTCTTC. Its protein product is CAWSSSGTDNEQFF.

V and J are TRBV2 and TRBJ2-6; possibly TRBD1 for D (5 bases). The CDR3 has 14 amino acids. V gave up 8 bases and J gave up 2 bases, with 10 bases separating them. Germline V lookup: CDR1 SNHLY, CDR2 FYNNEI. The CDR3 is CASFREAGANVLTF. Written as DNA, the CDR3 is TGTGCCAGCTTCAGGGAAGCTGGGGCCAACGTCCTGACTTTC.

The rearrangement links TRBV9 to TRBJ2-1, with D maybe TRBD2 (6 bases). Germline assignment: CDR1 SGDLS and CDR2 YYNGEE. This CDR3 has 15 residues. The germline V and J ends were trimmed by 4 bases and 4 bases, with 15 bases remaining between them. The CDR3 region is CASSTTTSPYNEQFF. The CDR3 nucleotides read TGTGCCAGCAGCACAACGACTAGTCCTTACAATGAGCAGTTCTTC.

CDR3 DNA: TGTGCCAGCAGCCTGGACAGAAACTACGAGCAGTACTTC. As protein: CASSLDRNYEQYF. This sequence joins TRBV7-9 and TRBJ2-7; TRBD1 is a possible D gene (6 bases). This CDR3 is 13 amino acids long. Germline CDR1 is SEHNR and CDR2 is FQNEAQ (reference sequence). V shed 5 bases and J shed 3 bases, with 11 bases lying between them.

V gene TRBV5-6 combines with J gene TRBJ2-7; the D gene is possibly TRBD2 (6 bases). The CDR3 runs to 15 residues. Looked up from germline, CDR1 is SGHDT and CDR2 is YYEEEE. The V end lost 3 bases, the J end lost 0 bases, and 13 bases lay between the germline ends. This chain's CDR3 is CASSSGTLYSYEQYF. The CDR3 nucleotides are TGTGCCAGCAGCTCTGGGACTCTCTACTCCTACGAGCAGTACTTC.

The genes are TRBV6-1 and TRBJ2-7, with D perhaps matching TRBD1 or TRBD2 (6 bases each). Per germline, CDR1 MNHNS and CDR2 SASEGT. There are 16 residues in the CDR3. V lost 2 bases and J 4 bases, leaving 18 bases between the germline ends. The CDR3 loop is CASSEFGGRVSYEQYF. The CDR3 nucleotides are TGTGCCAGCAGTGAATTTGGGGGGCGGGTAAGTTACGAGCAGTACTTC.

This clone was counted between two and nine times. The V and J genes are TRBV19 and TRBJ2-5; D might be TRBD1 (5 bases). This CDR3 contains 15 residues. The germline V gene has CDR1 LNHDA and CDR2 SQIVND (reference sequence). Trimming removed 5 bases from V and 2 bases from J, with 15 bases in between. CDR3 DNA: TGTGCCAGTAGTTCCCCGGCAGGGAAACAAGAGACCCAGTACTTC. Translating it yields CASSSPAGKQETQYF.

The chain carries TRBV7-2 and TRBJ2-1; D is uncertain. V was clipped by 3 bases and J by 7 bases, with 16 bases between them. CDR3 length equals 15 residues. Germline CDR1 and CDR2: SGHTA and FQGNSA. CDR3 coding DNA: TGTGCCAGCAGCTTCGAAATTAGACTTGGGAATGAGCAGTTCTTC. Translating gives CASSFEIRLGNEQFF.

The chain joins TRBV6-6 to TRBJ2-2; 13 bases are a match to TRBD2. With 2 bases clipped from V and 6 bases from J, the junction kept 0 bases outside the gene matches. Germline-derived CDR1 and CDR2 are MNHNY and SVGAGI (reference sequence). This CDR3 is built from 15 residues. As DNA, the CDR3 is TGTGCCAGCAGTTACACTAGCGGGAGGGCCGGGGAGCTGTTTTTT. As protein: CASSYTSGRAGELFF.

This clone was found a few times. This rearrangement joins TRBV6-4 to TRBJ1-2; no firm D call. The CDR3 contains 16 residues. In germline, CDR1 is MRHNA, CDR2 SNTAGT. V was shortened by 8 bases and J by 4 bases, with 23 bases between the two germline ends. CDR3 nucleotide sequence: TGTGCCAGCTCCCGGGAGGCAGACAAACTGAGCTATGGCTACACCTTC. The encoded protein is CASSREADKLSYGYTF.

Ten or more counts support this clone. This chain connects TRBV6-5 to TRBJ2-6; no clear D. V was shortened by 5 bases and J by 2 bases, with 7 bases between the two germline ends. The CDR3 totals 14 residues. Germline CDR1 reads MNHEY; CDR2 reads SVGAGI. CDR3 sequence (DNA): TGTGCCAGCAGTCAGTTACCTGGGGCCAACGTCCTGACTTTC. Its protein is CASSQLPGANVLTF.

As for this clone: The sample carries other DNA sequences with the same CDR3. The chain employs TRBV19 and TRBJ2-7; the D gene is possibly TRBD1 (5 bases). From germline, CDR1 is LNHDA and CDR2 SQIVND (reference sequence). V lost 5 bases and J lost 2, with 10 bases in between. The CDR3 is 13 amino acids. CDR3 sequence: CASSRQGTYEQYF. The CDR3 DNA reads TGTGCCAGTAGTCGGCAGGGTACCTACGAGCAGTACTTC.

In DNA, the CDR3 is TGTGCCAGCAGTGAAGATGCGGAAACTCAGGGCCTCTCCTACGAGCAGTACTTC. Residues: CASSEDAETQGLSYEQYF. The chain carries TRBV2 and TRBJ2-7, with TRBD1 as a possible D gene (5 bases). V dropped 1 base and J dropped 0 bases, with 19 bases sitting between them. The CDR3 is made up of 18 amino acids. Germline values: CDR1 SNHLY, CDR2 FYNNEI.

The chain is built from TRBV28 and TRBJ1-5; D call uncertain. The CDR3 is made up of 16 amino acids. The V gene lost 2 bases and the J gene lost 3 bases, with 14 bases spanning the gap. CDR1 is MDHEN, CDR2 SYDVKM, per germline. The CDR3 nucleotides read TGTGCCAGCAGTTTAAGGGTGGTGGGAAACAATCAGCCCCAGCATTTT. The encoded protein is CASSLRVVGNNQPQHF. Variable domain in full (rest from reference TRBV28 and TRBJ1-5): DVKVTQSSRYLVKRTGEKVFLECVQDMDHENMFWYRQDPGLGLRLIYFSYDVKMKEKGDIPEGYSVSREKKERFSLILESASTNQTSMYLCASSLRVVGNNQPQHFGDGTRLSIL.

The rearrangement uses TRBV18 and TRBJ1-1; D is uncertain. The CDR3 runs 16 residues. Germline V lookup: CDR1 KGHSH, CDR2 LQKENI. Trimming took 3 bases from V and 3 from J, leaving 17 bases between them. The CDR3 protein is CASSPEEVIGYTEAFF. CDR3 sequence (DNA): TGTGCCAGCTCACCGGAAGAAGTGATAGGGTACACTGAAGCTTTCTTT. The full variable domain, its missing parts supplied by reference TRBV18 and TRBJ1-1, is NAGVMQNPRHLVRRRGQEARLRCSPMKGHSHVYWYRQLPEEGLKFMVYLQKENIIDESGMPKERFSAEFPKEGPSILRIQQVVRGDSAAYFCASSPEEVIGYTEAFFGQGTRLTVV.

The chain carries TRBV7-6 and TRBJ2-5; TRBD2 agrees at 10 bases. This CDR3 is 16 amino acids long. Germline CDR1 SGHVS, CDR2 FNYEAQ. Germline trimming cut 2 bases from V and 5 bases from J; bases unmatched to any gene: 8. The chain's CDR3 is CASSLTPAGGGETQYF. DNA of the CDR3: TGTGCCAGCAGCTTAACTCCAGCGGGAGGGGGCGAGACCCAGTACTTC. The full variable domain, its missing parts supplied by reference TRBV7-6 and TRBJ2-5, is GAGVSQSPRYKVTKRGQDVALRCDPISGHVSLYWYRQALGQGPEFLTYFNYEAQQDKSGLPNDRFSAERPEGSISTLTIQRTEQRDSAMYRCASSLTPAGGGETQYFGPGTRLLVL.

V is TRBV2 and J is TRBJ2-1; weak D call: TRBD2 (5 bases). V shed 7 bases and J shed 0 bases, with 13 bases lying between them. Germline loops: CDR1 SNHLY, CDR2 FYNNEI. This CDR3 region has 15 residues. The CDR3 sequence: CASKGQRSSYNEQFF. The CDR3 nucleotides read TGTGCCAGCAAGGGTCAGCGGAGCTCCTACAATGAGCAGTTCTTC. The whole variable domain, remainder taken from reference TRBV2 and TRBJ2-1, is EPEVTQTPSHQVTQMGQEVILRCVPISNHLYFYWYRQILGQKVEFLVSFYNNEISEKSEIFDDQFSVERPDGSNFTLKIRSTKLEDSAMYFCASKGQRSSYNEQFFGPGTRLTVL.

This chain uses TRBV14 with TRBJ2-1; TRBD2 matches 9 bases. CDR3 length: 12 residues. V dropped 5 bases and J dropped 10; count of bases not matched to a gene: 3. Germline values: CDR1 SGHDN, CDR2 FVKESK. The CDR3 DNA follows: TGTGCCAGCAGCTGGACTAGCGTGGAGCAGTTCTTC. This sequence encodes CASSWTSVEQFF.

The table lists this clone with a few counts. V usage is TRBV10-3 and J usage is TRBJ1-1; TRBD1 is a possible D gene (6 bases). CDR1 is ENHRY and CDR2 is SYGVKD in the germline V gene. V gave up 6 bases and J gave up 4 bases, with 9 bases separating them. This CDR3 region has 12 residues. The DNA for the CDR3 is TGTGCCATCAGGGGAGGGGGCACTGAAGCTTTCTTT. Residues: CAIRGGGTEAFF.

This clone was detected only once. CDR3 amino acids: CASPTPRQVERETQYF. The DNA of the CDR3 is TGTGCCAGCCCCACCCCTCGACAGGTGGAACGGGAGACCCAGTACTTC. The gene calls are TRBV27 and TRBJ2-5; D might be TRBD1 (6 bases). With 8 bases removed from V and 5 bases from J, the gap between germline ends came to 24 bases. There are 16 residues in the CDR3. Germline loops: CDR1 MNHEY, CDR2 SMNVEV (reference sequence).